A selection of T cell receptor beta chains follows, all from one sample in a study of human thymus T cells. Some clones are missing from TCRdb's copy, which holds only in-frame ones; the method was immunoSEQ multiplex PCR. The sample has about 60,000 clones, about 94% seen once. The specimen sequenced was blood. All receptors derive from a boy less than two years old with a congenital heart defect but otherwise immunologically healthy. Each CDR3 is given with its conserved first and last residue. The D gene is left open where the match is weak.

j_call d_call v_call cdr3_nt cdr3_aa
TRBJ2-1 - TRBV6-1 TGTGCCAGCAGTGAAGGTGGAAGGAAGCAGTTCTTC CASSEGGRKQFF
TRBJ2-7 - TRBV28 TGTGCCAGCAGTCAAAACCCCGCCTACGAGCAGTACTTC CASSQNPAYEQYF
TRBJ2-5 TRBD2 TRBV5-1 TGCGCCAGCTCGGGAGGATCACAAGAGACCCAGTACTTC CASSGGSQETQYF
TRBJ2-3 TRBD1 TRBV7-8 TGTGCCAGCAGCTTGACAGGGGGAGCAGATACGCAGTATTTT CASSLTGGADTQYF
TRBJ1-2 - TRBV4-3 TGCGCCAGCAGCCAAGACGGGGGGCGCAACTATGGCTACACCTTC CASSQDGGRNYGYTF
TRBJ1-1 TRBD1 TRBV10-3 TGTGCCATCAGTGGTGGGCCAGGGGGGACCACTGAAGCTTTCTTT CAISGGPGGTTEAFF
TRBJ2-7 TRBD2 TRBV6-5 TGTGCCAGCAGTTACTCAAGCGGGGGAGGCTACGAGCAGTACTTC CASSYSSGGGYEQYF
TRBJ2-7 TRBD1 TRBV6-5 TGTGCCAGCAGTTACTCGGGACAGGGCTACGAGCAGTACTTC CASSYSGQGYEQYF
TRBJ1-1 TRBD1 TRBV14 TGTGCCAGCAGCCTCTTAGGACAGGGGAGAAAGACTGAAGCTTTCTTT CASSLLGQGRKTEAFF
TRBJ1-2 - TRBV5-6 TGTGCCAGCAGCCGCTACGAGTTGGGGGGCTACACCTTC CASSRYELGGYTF